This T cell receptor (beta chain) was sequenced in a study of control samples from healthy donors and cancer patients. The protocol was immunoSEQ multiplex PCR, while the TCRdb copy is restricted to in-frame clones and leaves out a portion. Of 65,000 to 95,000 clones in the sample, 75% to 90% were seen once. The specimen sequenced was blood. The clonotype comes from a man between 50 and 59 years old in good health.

The CDR3 is CASSPPGEQYF. The CDR3 coding sequence is TGTGCCAGCAGTCCCCCCGGTGAGCAGTACTTC. V gene TRBV11-2 combines with J gene TRBJ2-7; the D is unclear. Per the germline V gene, CDR1 is SGHAT and CDR2 is FQNNGV. Trimming shortened V by 6 bases and J by 7 bases, and 10 bases separated the two germline ends. This CDR3 spans 11 amino acids.